The rows below give T cell receptor beta chains drawn from one sample of a study of response to subunit inactivated influenza vaccine. One entry per CDR3 protein, called by TCRdb with MiXCR from the RT-PCR reads. The sample holds more than 150,000 distinct CDR3 sequences; around a tenth are singletons and the top ten take 11%. This material consisted of non-naive T cells sorted from PBMCs, taken on the day of vaccination. These receptors all come from a man over 45 who received an inactivated influenza vaccine. Each CDR3 is given with its conserved first and last residue. The D gene is left open where the match is weak. Expanded clones get a size class; other rows say once, few or many, or leave the size out.

clone_size	cdr3_length	d_call	v_call	j_call	cdr3_nt	cdr3_aa
few	13	.	TRBV7-6	TRBJ2-2	TGTGCCAGCAGCGGGTGGGGCCACGGGGAGCTGTTTTTT	CASSGWGHGELFF
few	15	TRBD2	TRBV7-2	TRBJ2-5	TGTGCCAGCAGCTTAGTACTAGCGGAAGCCGAGACCCAGTACTTC	CASSLVLAEAETQYF
many	13	.	TRBV12-3/TRBV12-4	TRBJ1-5	TGTGCCAGCAGTCGTAATAGCAATCAGCCCCAGCATTTT	CASSRNSNQPQHF
.	15	TRBD1	TRBV3-1	TRBJ2-6	TGTGCCAGCAGCGGGACAGGGACTGGGGCCAACGTCCTGACTTTC	CASSGTGTGANVLTF
many	14	TRBD2	TRBV10-2	TRBJ2-1	TGCGCCACCTTAGCGGGGGACGCCTACAATGAGCAGTTCTTC	CATLAGDAYNEQFF
many	12	.	TRBV27	TRBJ2-3	TGTGCCAGCAGTCCGAACACAGATACGCAGTATTTT	CASSPNTDTQYF
few	17	.	TRBV15	TRBJ2-5	TGTGCCACCAGCAGAAGCAGAGGGGGGGGAGGTGAGGAGACCCAGTACTTC	CATSRSRGGGGEETQYF
many	15	.	TRBV10-3	TRBJ2-3	TGTGCCACCGCCGGAGGGAGTCCTAGCACAGATACGCAGTATTTT	CATAGGSPSTDTQYF
.	14	.	TRBV18	TRBJ2-3	TGTGCCAGCTCACCATCCACACACACAGATACGCAGTATTTT	CASSPSTHTDTQYF
few	19	TRBD2	TRBV3-1	TRBJ2-1	TGTGCCAGCAGCCAAAGGTTGCCTAGCGGGAGGGCCGCGAACAATGAGCAGTTCTTC	CASSQRLPSGRAANNEQFF
many	12	TRBD2	TRBV20-1	TRBJ2-1	TGCAGTGCAAAGCGGGGATACAATGAGCAGTTCTTC	CSAKRGYNEQFF
.	14	TRBD1	TRBV12-3/TRBV12-4	TRBJ2-7	TGTGCCAGCAGTTTAGACAGGGGGCTATACGAGCAGTACTTC	CASSLDRGLYEQYF
.	10	.	TRBV29-1	TRBJ1-1	TGCAGCGTTGGGGCCGCGGAAGCTTTCTTT	CSVGAAEAFF
few	16	.	TRBV3-1	TRBJ1-6	TGTGCCAGCACCTCGGGGGGGGCGCGTTTGGATTCACCCCTCCACTTT	CASTSGGARLDSPLHF
few	16	.	TRBV5-1	TRBJ1-5	TGCGCCAGCAGCTTGGAAGGTTCGGGGGTTGGGCAGCCCCAGCATTTT	CASSLEGSGVGQPQHF
many	14	TRBD2	TRBV29-1	TRBJ2-3	TGCAGCGTTGATCAGCGGGAGAGCACAGATACGCAGTATTTT	CSVDQRESTDTQYF
.	21	TRBD2	TRBV3-1	TRBJ2-2	TGTGCCAGCAGCCATAGGGTAGGGGGACTAGCGGGGAGCCTACCCACCGGGGAGCTGTTTTTT	CASSHRVGGLAGSLPTGELFF
.	15	TRBD2	TRBV15	TRBJ2-5	TGTGCCACCAGCCTTGGGGGGGTCAAGGAAGAGACCCAGTACTTC	CATSLGGVKEETQYF
few	14	.	TRBV18	TRBJ2-7	TGTGCCAGCTCACGATCCCAATCCTCCTACGAGCAGTACTTC	CASSRSQSSYEQYF
.	15	.	TRBV28	TRBJ1-5	TGTGCCAGCAGCCCCGCCTCGTCTGGAGAACAGCCCCAGCATTTT	CASSPASSGEQPQHF
many	13	.	TRBV7-8	TRBJ2-1	TGTGCCAGCAGCTCCGGCGTGATAATGGAGCAGTTCTTC	CASSSGVIMEQFF
few	15	TRBD1	TRBV6-5	TRBJ1-1	TGTGCCAGCAGTTACGTCGGACAGGGGGCCCCTGAAGCTTTCTTT	CASSYVGQGAPEAFF
.	18	TRBD2	TRBV15	TRBJ2-3	TGTGCCACCAGCAGAGAGGCACTAGCGGGGGTTGGCGCAGATACGCAGTATTTT	CATSREALAGVGADTQYF
many	15	.	TRBV7-8	TRBJ2-3	TGTGCCAGCAGCCCCAGCGGAGGGGATGGTGGTACGCAGTATTTT	CASSPSGGDGGTQYF
few	11	.	TRBV28	TRBJ1-2	TGTGCCAGCACCGGGGCTACGGGCTACACCTTC	CASTGATGYTF
few	13	.	TRBV29-1	TRBJ2-7	TGCAGCGTTGCAACGGCTCTCTCCTACGAGCAGTACTTC	CSVATALSYEQYF
many	14	.	TRBV28	TRBJ2-1	TGTGCCAGCAGTGAGCAGGGCACCTACAATGAGCAGTTCTTC	CASSEQGTYNEQFF
many	13	.	TRBV28	TRBJ2-7	TGTGCCAGCGGGGCAGGGAGCTCCTACGAGCAGTACTTC	CASGAGSSYEQYF
.	15	.	TRBV6-2/TRBV6-3	TRBJ2-3	TGTGCCAGCAGCTCAAGCGGAGCTTACGCAGATACGCAGTATTTT	CASSSSGAYADTQYF
few	14	.	TRBV20-1	TRBJ2-3	TGCAGTGCTAATTTGCGAGGGAGCCAAGATACGCAGTATTTT	CSANLRGSQDTQYF
few	17	TRBD2	TRBV24-1	TRBJ2-5	TGTGCCACCAGTGATTCCGGGACTAGCGCCTTCCAAGAGACCCAGTACTTC	CATSDSGTSAFQETQYF
many	14	.	TRBV10-3	TRBJ2-1	TGTGCCATCAGGGATGTAGGTTTTGGGGATGAGCAGTTCTTC	CAIRDVGFGDEQFF
few	20	.	TRBV2	TRBJ2-3	TGTGCCAGCAGTGAGAGAAGGCGCGGCTCACCACTGGGGGCCACAGATACGCAGTATTTT	CASSERRRGSPLGATDTQYF
.	13	.	TRBV6-2/TRBV6-3	TRBJ2-7	TGTGCCAGCAGCCGGAGACAGACCTACGAGCAGTACTTC	CASSRRQTYEQYF
few	15	TRBD1	TRBV7-9	TRBJ2-2	TGTGCCAGCAGCAAAAGACAGGGGGTAACCGGGGAGCTGTTTTTT	CASSKRQGVTGELFF
.	14	.	TRBV20-1	TRBJ1-6	TGCAGTGCTAGAGGGAGCTCCTATAATTCACCCCTCCACTTT	CSARGSSYNSPLHF
many	19	.	TRBV7-2	TRBJ1-4	TGTGCCAGCAGCTTAGTCGCAGGGTATGGGACTACAACTAATGAAAAACTGTTTTTT	CASSLVAGYGTTTNEKLFF
.	12	TRBD1	TRBV27	TRBJ1-1	TGTGCCAGCAGTTTTTGGGGACAGCAGGCTTTCTTT	CASSFWGQQAFF
few	16	.	TRBV12-3/TRBV12-4	TRBJ2-2	TGTGCCAGCAGTTTACGGACCTTCGGGCTAGCGGGGGAGCTGTTTTTT	CASSLRTFGLAGELFF
few	15	.	TRBV2	TRBJ2-1	TGTGCCAGCAGTGATAAACGGGGACCATACAATGAGCAGTTCTTC	CASSDKRGPYNEQFF
few	16	TRBD2	TRBV6-5	TRBJ2-3	TGTGCCAGCAGTTCTCCCGGTAGCGGGAGCCCAGATACGCAGTATTTT	CASSSPGSGSPDTQYF
many	17	.	TRBV20-1	TRBJ1-6	TGCAGTGCTAGAGGGCTTGGGGGCGGACTGAATAATTCACCCCTCCACTTT	CSARGLGGGLNNSPLHF
.	18	.	TRBV11-2	TRBJ2-1	TGTGCCAGCAGCTCGCCTGTAGGAGGTGGGAGTTGGGACAATGAGCAGTTCTTC	CASSSPVGGGSWDNEQFF
few	14	TRBD2	TRBV20-1	TRBJ2-7	TGCAGTGCCATACGGACTAGCACTAACTACGAGCAGTACTTC	CSAIRTSTNYEQYF
few	13	.	TRBV28	TRBJ1-4	TGTGCCAGCCTATTGACAGGCGGGGCAGAACTGTTTTTT	CASLLTGGAELFF